This T cell receptor (beta chain) was identified during a study of Graves' ophthalmopathy and Graves' hyperthyroidism. Germline V gives CDR1 MNHEY, CDR2 SMNVEV (reference sequence). There are 12 residues in the CDR3. V lost 6 bases and J 7 bases, leaving 12 bases between the germline ends. Broader study findings: Using a 13-signature model, the authors split ophthalmopathy from stable hyperthyroidism, with 87.88% sensitivity and 70% to 83% specificity.

RNA transcripts were the source from which TCR beta CDR3 regions were amplified. A first-round RT-PCR used HTBI primers, followed by a second-round multiplex PCR. Via MiXCR, TCRdb re-called the multiplex PCR reads, giving one row per CDR3 protein. The sample lists more than 550,000 distinct CDR3 sequences; under 50% were seen once. Many counts were recorded for this clonotype. The antigen remains undetermined. The chain is built from TRBV27 and TRBJ1-2; D is perhaps TRBD1 (5 bases). This TCR derives from an adult man with Graves' ophthalmopathy. The sequencing sample was made of peripheral blood. CDR3 sequence (DNA): TGTGCCAGCAGCCCGACAGTGGGTGGCTACACCTTC. Translating gives CASSPTVGGYTF.